A selection of T cell receptor beta chains follows, all from one sample in a study of cytomegalovirus exposure and HLA in healthy donors. Data came from immunoSEQ multiplex PCR; TCRdb stores just in-frame clones and leaves some out. The table shows about 120,000 clones, with roughly four fifths occurring only once. The sample consisted of PBMCs. The receptors come from a woman aged 40 to 55 in good health and CMV-seropositive. Each CDR3 is given with its conserved first and last residue. A D gene is named only where the DNA matches it firmly. Size is omitted from some rows. Given values are once, few, many or a class for expanded clones.

TRBJ2-2	.	TRBV30	.	12	CAWTLGGGELFF	TGTGCCTGGACCCTCGGGGGCGGGGAGCTGTTTTTT
TRBJ2-7	.	TRBV5-1	.	16	CASSFGGAQVTYEQYF	TGCGCCAGCAGCTTTGGGGGGGCCCAGGTTACGTACGAGCAGTACTTC
TRBJ2-3	.	TRBV4-1	TRBD1	17	CASSQITTGSGTDTQYF	TGCGCCAGCAGCCAAATTACGACAGGGAGTGGGACAGATACGCAGTATTTT
TRBJ1-4	.	TRBV9	.	14	CASSVSGKSEKLFF	TGTGCCAGCAGCGTAAGCGGGAAAAGTGAAAAACTGTTTTTT
TRBJ2-3	.	TRBV20-1	.	11	CSANREDTQYF	TGCAGTGCAAACAGGGAGGATACGCAGTATTTT
TRBJ1-1	.	TRBV5-6	.	14	CASIPRRGDTEAFF	TGTGCCAGCATCCCCCGCCGGGGGGACACTGAAGCTTTCTTT
TRBJ1-4	.	TRBV6-5	TRBD1	14	CASRLDRGNEKLFF	TGTGCCAGCAGACTCGACAGGGGTAATGAAAAACTGTTTTTT
TRBJ2-5	.	TRBV7-9	TRBD2	15	CASSLGTSGGETQYF	TGTGCCAGCAGCCTCGGGACTAGCGGGGGAGAGACCCAGTACTTC
TRBJ2-7	.	TRBV19	.	11	CASRGLIEQYF	TGTGCCAGCCGTGGACTTATCGAGCAGTACTTC
TRBJ2-7	few	TRBV15	.	14	CATSRDRGKSEQYF	TGTGCCACCAGCAGAGATCGGGGGAAAAGCGAGCAGTACTTC
TRBJ1-2	.	TRBV7-2	.	15	CASSQQAGPNYGYTF	TGTGCCAGCAGCCAACAGGCAGGACCTAACTATGGCTACACCTTC
TRBJ1-4	few	TRBV6-5	.	14	CASSYDSEGEKLFF	TGTGCCAGCAGTTACGACTCGGAGGGGGAAAAACTGTTTTTT
TRBJ2-5	.	TRBV7-2	.	14	CASSASGATGTQYF	TGTGCCAGCAGCGCATCAGGGGCAACGGGGACCCAGTACTTC
TRBJ2-1	.	TRBV11-3	TRBD1	15	CASSLGVTGGNEQFF	TGTGCCAGCAGCTTAGGTGTGACAGGGGGCAATGAGCAGTTCTTC
TRBJ2-5	once	TRBV4-2	.	14	CASSQGTAQETQYF	TGTGCCAGCAGCCAAGGGACAGCCCAAGAGACCCAGTACTTC
TRBJ1-4	.	TRBV7-9	TRBD1	15	CASSDPTGVGEKLFF	TGTGCCAGCAGCGACCCGACAGGGGTGGGGGAAAAACTGTTTTTT
TRBJ2-2	.	TRBV5-6	TRBD1	17	CASSPIWTGRSTGELFF	TGTGCCAGCAGCCCCATATGGACAGGGAGGAGCACCGGGGAGCTGTTTTTT
TRBJ2-5	.	TRBV9	.	14	CASSVLGDQETQYF	TGTGCCAGCAGCGTGCTCGGGGATCAAGAGACCCAGTACTTC
TRBJ1-1	few	TRBV18	.	13	CASSPEMNTEAFF	TGTGCCAGCTCACCAGAGATGAACACTGAAGCTTTCTTT
TRBJ1-1	once	TRBV9	.	13	CASSPRQGEEAFF	TGTGCCAGCAGCCCACGGCAGGGCGAGGAAGCTTTCTTT
TRBJ1-1	.	TRBV5-1	.	12	CASRPGNTEAFF	TGCGCCAGCAGGCCAGGTAACACTGAAGCTTTCTTT
TRBJ2-3	once	TRBV28	TRBD1	14	CASSWDRSTDTQYF	TGTGCCAGCAGTTGGGACAGGAGCACAGATACGCAGTATTTT
TRBJ2-5	.	TRBV5-1	TRBD1	15	CASSLYDRAGETQYF	TGCGCCAGCAGCTTGTACGACAGGGCGGGAGAGACCCAGTACTTC
TRBJ1-4	.	TRBV6-6	.	15	CASSYGEPRDEKLFF	TGTGCCAGCAGTTACGGGGAGCCAAGGGATGAAAAACTGTTTTTT
TRBJ1-2	few	TRBV29-1	TRBD1	15	CSVERDRGLWYGYTF	TGCAGCGTTGAACGGGACAGGGGGCTGTGGTATGGCTACACCTTC
TRBJ1-4	.	TRBV9	TRBD1	14	CASSLTGGNEKLFF	TGTGCCAGCAGCTTAACAGGGGGTAACGAAAAACTGTTTTTT
TRBJ1-1	.	TRBV6-1	.	14	CASSEETPRTEAFF	TGTGCCAGCAGTGAAGAAACCCCTAGAACTGAAGCTTTCTTT
TRBJ1-2	.	TRBV2	TRBD1	13	CASRDSANYGYTF	TGTGCCAGCCGGGACAGCGCAAACTATGGCTACACCTTC
TRBJ1-2	few	TRBV6-5	TRBD1	14	CASRPGQARYGYTF	TGTGCCAGCAGACCCGGACAGGCTCGCTATGGCTACACCTTC
TRBJ2-5	.	TRBV7-2	TRBD2	16	CASSLDPIGTKETQYF	TGTGCCAGCAGCTTAGACCCCATCGGGACTAAAGAGACCCAGTACTTC
TRBJ2-1	.	TRBV28	TRBD2	16	CASSIEAGGPGNEQFF	TGTGCCAGCAGTATTGAGGCGGGAGGGCCAGGGAATGAGCAGTTCTTC
TRBJ2-7	.	TRBV28	TRBD1	14	CASTELGQGYEQYF	TGTGCCAGCACCGAACTGGGACAGGGTTACGAGCAGTACTTC
TRBJ2-2	.	TRBV19	.	14	CASSIISGAGELFF	TGTGCCAGTAGTATCATTTCAGGGGCCGGGGAGCTGTTTTTT
TRBJ2-6	.	TRBV7-9	TRBD2	17	CASSPTSAPSGSNVLTF	TGTGCCAGCAGCCCAACTAGCGCCCCTTCTGGGTCCAACGTCCTGACTTTC
TRBJ1-2	.	TRBV7-6	.	13	CASSLAARLSYTF	TGTGCCAGCAGCTTAGCAGCACGGTTGAGCTACACCTTC
TRBJ2-5	.	TRBV19	TRBD2	15	CASSLQLAGRETQYF	TGTGCCAGTAGTTTACAACTAGCGGGGCGAGAGACCCAGTACTTC
TRBJ2-7	.	TRBV4-2	TRBD2	17	CASSQDGLGMSSYEQYF	TGTGCCAGCAGCCAAGACGGACTAGGCATGAGCTCCTACGAGCAGTACTTC
TRBJ2-5	.	TRBV30	.	13	CAWSLSTQETQYF	TGTGCCTGGAGTTTGTCTACCCAAGAGACCCAGTACTTC
TRBJ1-1	.	TRBV28	.	14	CASSAGSVITEAFF	TGTGCCAGCAGTGCGGGCTCCGTAATCACTGAAGCTTTCTTT
TRBJ2-2	.	TRBV6-5	.	14	CASSLVPNTGELFF	TGTGCCAGCAGCCTTGTTCCCAACACCGGGGAGCTGTTTTTT
TRBJ2-3	once	TRBV4-1	.	13	CASSHGLTDTQYF	TGCGCCAGCAGCCATGGTCTAACAGATACGCAGTATTTT
TRBJ2-1	few	TRBV7-3	.	14	CASSLGGARAEQFF	TGTGCCAGCAGCTTAGGCGGGGCCCGGGCTGAGCAGTTCTTC
TRBJ1-2	.	TRBV21-1	.	16	CASSMDRPGNLNGYTF	TGTGCCAGCAGCATGGACAGGCCGGGGAATCTGAACGGCTACACCTTC
TRBJ1-4	.	TRBV5-4	.	16	CASSSRPEGVNEKLFF	TGTGCCAGCAGCTCCCGCCCGGAGGGAGTCAATGAAAAACTGTTTTTT
TRBJ1-1	.	TRBV9	.	14	CASSVGQANTEAFF	TGTGCCAGCAGCGTAGGACAGGCGAACACTGAAGCTTTCTTT
TRBJ1-2	.	TRBV29-1	.	14	CSVLPGGANYGYTF	TGCAGCGTCCTCCCCGGGGGGGCTAACTATGGCTACACCTTC
TRBJ2-4	.	TRBV19	.	15	CASSILGGPKNIQYF	TGTGCCAGTAGTATTTTAGGGGGACCTAAAAACATTCAGTACTTC
TRBJ1-1	.	TRBV5-1	.	14	CASSHGTLNTEAFF	TGCGCCAGCAGCCATGGGACACTGAACACTGAAGCTTTCTTT
TRBJ2-2	.	TRBV30	.	13	CAWSVRVTGELFF	TGTGCCTGGAGTGTACGGGTCACCGGGGAGCTGTTTTTT
TRBJ2-1	few	TRBV28	.	16	CASSSLRIVTNNEQFF	TGTGCCAGCAGTAGCCTGAGGATCGTAACGAACAATGAGCAGTTCTTC
TRBJ1-5	once	TRBV19	.	13	CASSKSGGQPQHF	TGTGCCAGTAGCAAATCCGGGGGACAGCCCCAGCATTTT
TRBJ1-1	.	TRBV6-5	TRBD1	12	CASSSPPGGAFF	TGTGCCAGCAGTTCCCCACCAGGGGGCGCTTTCTTT
TRBJ2-1	.	TRBV5-6	.	11	CASSTSNEQFF	TGTGCCAGCAGCACATCGAATGAGCAGTTCTTC
TRBJ1-1	few	TRBV5-1	.	16	CASSSALDSRNTEAFF	TGCGCCAGCAGCTCAGCCCTGGACAGTAGGAACACTGAAGCTTTCTTT
TRBJ1-1	few	TRBV6-6	.	14	CASSYEGGRVEAFF	TGTGCCAGCAGTTACGAGGGGGGGCGGGTTGAAGCTTTCTTT
TRBJ1-5	.	TRBV5-8	.	15	CASSFRRISNQPQHF	TGTGCCAGCAGCTTTCGGAGAATTAGCAATCAGCCCCAGCATTTT
TRBJ1-2	.	TRBV9	TRBD1	14	CASSGTGNNYGYTF	TGTGCCAGCAGCGGGACAGGGAACAACTATGGCTACACCTTC
TRBJ2-2	.	TRBV7-2	.	14	CASSPPANTGELFF	TGTGCCAGCAGCCCCCCCGCGAACACCGGGGAGCTGTTTTTT
TRBJ2-3	.	TRBV27	.	15	CASSFHRDSTDTQYF	TGTGCCAGCAGTTTTCACAGGGATAGCACAGATACGCAGTATTTT
TRBJ1-1	.	TRBV5-5	.	16	CASSLSHRVSNTEAFF	TGTGCCAGCAGCTTGAGTCACAGGGTTTCGAACACTGAAGCTTTCTTT